In this sample, the clone carrying this T cell receptor beta chain turned up many times. Unique molecular identifiers were incorporated during preparation of the TCRbeta library. TCRdb re-derived calls from the PCR reads in MiXCR, one entry per CDR3 protein. The sample contains some 70,000 distinct CDR3 sequences, 5.5% to 7.5% of which appear only once. The sample belongs to a study of T-cell reconstitution after alpha-beta-depleted transplantation in children. Germline V lookup: CDR1 SGDLS, CDR2 YYNGEE. The CDR3 consists of 16 residues. Trimming stripped 4 bases from V and 5 bases from J, with 19 bases between.

The chain has TRBV9 and TRBJ2-1; unclear D gene. The starting material was PBMCs from the stem cell graft donor, obtained from the stem cell graft. The receptor comes from a human donor who donated a stem cell graft to a child with acute lymphoblastic leukemia. CDR3 in DNA: TGTGCCAGCAGCATAGACCGCGGTAGCCTGAACAATGAGCAGTTCTTC. As protein: CASSIDRGSLNNEQFF.